This T cell receptor (beta chain) was recovered during a study of lymphopenia after photon versus proton radiotherapy. Profiled with immunoSEQ multiplex PCR; TCRdb holds only in-frame clones, not every one. The table shows some 2,000 clones, with around 81% occurring only once. J gave up 6 bases and V 2 bases, and 7 bases lay outside the gene matches. CDR3 length: 14 residues. CDR1 and CDR2 (germline): SGHRS, YFSETQ. This TCR came from an older man with cholangiocarcinoma. Sequenced here: peripheral blood, sampled from a patient treated with photon-based radiotherapy. The chain joins TRBV5-1 to TRBJ1-2, with TRBD1 matching 7 bases. In DNA, the CDR3 is TGCGCCAGCAGCTTCTACAGGGGACGGGATGGCTACACCTTC. Translated, it gives CASSFYRGRDGYTF.